One and the same sample provided the 21 T cell receptor beta chains below, sequenced in a study of OX40 agonist ivuxolimab in advanced cancers. The repertoire was sequenced with immunoSEQ multiplex PCR; TCRdb's copy has only in-frame clones and lacks some. The table shows about 40,000 clones, with around 88% occurring only once. Sequencing was performed on CD4+ or CD8+ T cells sorted from blood, taken in a trial of the OX40 agonist ivuxolimab. These receptors were collected from an adult with an advanced solid tumor such as melanoma, head and neck, liver or kidney cancer.

The rearrangement uses TRBV6-5 and TRBJ1-2; tentative D call: TRBD1 (6 bases). V shed 4 bases and J shed 5 bases, with 11 bases lying between them. CDR1 MNHEY and CDR2 SVGAGI come from the germline V gene. CDR3 length: 13 residues. In nucleotides, the CDR3 is TGTGCCAGCAGTTCCGTAGGGGGGTATGGCTACACCTTC. Amino acid sequence: CASSSVGGYGYTF.

V is TRBV7-6 and J is TRBJ1-5; TRBD1 matches at 10 bases. Germline-derived CDR1 and CDR2 are SGHVS and FNYEAQ. CDR3 length equals 15 residues. J was trimmed by 4 bases and V by 3 bases; bases with no gene match: 3. As DNA, the CDR3 is TGTGCCAGCAGCTTGGGACAGGGGTCGAATCAGCCCCAGCATTTT. This gives the protein CASSLGQGSNQPQHF.

This chain joins TRBV28 and TRBJ1-1, with no clear D. V dropped 5 bases and J dropped 7 bases, with 11 bases sitting between them. Germline V gene data show CDR1 as MDHEN and CDR2 as SYDVKM. The CDR3 is 12 amino acids. The DNA of the CDR3 is TGTGCCAGCAGTCCCGGAGGGAGTGAAGCTTTCTTT. It codes for CASSPGGSEAFF.

This chain connects TRBV27 to TRBJ2-7; 14 bases map to TRBD2. The CDR3 has 16 residues. Losses at the gene ends were 3 bases for V and 5 bases for J; bases not matched to a gene: 6. Per the germline V gene, CDR1 is MNHEY and CDR2 is SMNVEV (reference sequence). The CDR3: CASSFLGTSGSDEQYF. The CDR3 DNA reads TGTGCCAGCAGTTTCCTCGGGACTAGCGGGAGCGACGAGCAGTACTTC.

V is TRBV7-9 and J is TRBJ2-5; 10 bases are shared with TRBD1. The V gene end was trimmed by 5 bases and the J gene end by 3 bases; junction bases not matched to a gene: 12. This CDR3 has 17 amino acids. CDR1 SEHNR and CDR2 FQNEAQ come from the germline V gene (reference sequence). CDR3 sequence reads: CASSSPTGGPQEETQYF. Here the CDR3 DNA reads TGTGCCAGCAGCAGTCCGACAGGGGGCCCTCAAGAAGAGACCCAGTACTTC. Looking up the rest from reference TRBV7-9 and TRBJ2-5 gives the full variable domain: DTGVSQNPRHKITKRGQNVTFRCDPISEHNRLYWYRQTLGQGPEFLTYFQNEAQLEKSRLLSDRFSAERPKGSFSTLEIQRTEQGDSAMYLCASSSPTGGPQEETQYFGPGTRLLVL.

V usage is TRBV25-1 and J usage is TRBJ2-7; D unclear. V was cut by 2 bases and J by 0 bases, with 11 bases left in between. Germline loops: CDR1 MGHDK, CDR2 SYGVNS. CDR3 length: 15 residues. The CDR3 reads CASSEPIGVSYEQYF. The DNA for the CDR3 is TGTGCCAGCAGTGAACCGATTGGGGTCTCCTACGAGCAGTACTTC.

The chain links TRBV7-9 to TRBJ2-7, with 7 positions matching TRBD1. The CDR3 sequence is 14 residues long. Trimming cost V 3 bases and J 2 bases; bases outside gene matches: 4. Germline CDR1 and CDR2: SEHNR and FQNEAQ (reference sequence). CDR3 nucleotide sequence: TGTGCCAGCAGCTTCGGGACAGCTACCTACGAGCAGTACTTC. Its protein product is CASSFGTATYEQYF. Variable domain in full (rest from reference TRBV7-9 and TRBJ2-7): DTGVSQNPRHKITKRGQNVTFRCDPISEHNRLYWYRQTLGQGPEFLTYFQNEAQLEKSRLLSDRFSAERPKGSFSTLEIQRTEQGDSAMYLCASSFGTATYEQYFGPGTRLTVT.

The rearrangement joins TRBV27 to TRBJ2-7; TRBD1 or TRBD2 may be the D gene (5 bases each). CDR1 is MNHEY and CDR2 is SMNVEV in the germline V gene (reference sequence). CDR3 size: 13 residues. Trimming shortened V by 1 base and J by 4 bases, and 8 bases separated the two germline ends. The CDR3: CASSLYGGYEQYF. The DNA of the CDR3 is TGTGCCAGCAGTTTATATGGGGGATACGAGCAGTACTTC.

The chain carries TRBV13 and TRBJ2-1; 12 nucleotides line up with TRBD2. The ends lost 5 bases at V and 2 bases at J; junction bases unmatched: 4. Germline values: CDR1 PRHDT, CDR2 FYEKMQ (reference sequence). CDR3 length equals 16 residues. This CDR3 reads CASSLRLAGAYNEQFF. The CDR3, as DNA: TGTGCCAGCAGCCTAAGACTAGCGGGAGCCTACAATGAGCAGTTCTTC.

The chain is built from TRBV4-1 and TRBJ1-1, with D maybe TRBD1 (5 bases). CDR1 and CDR2 (germline): MGHRA, YSYEKL. Trimming stripped 1 base from V and 0 bases from J, with 15 bases between. CDR3 length: 17 amino acids. The CDR3 DNA follows: TGCGCCAGCAGCCAAGGTCAGGGAGGCCCCATGAACACTGAAGCTTTCTTT. Protein product: CASSQGQGGPMNTEAFF.

This rearrangement joins TRBV27 to TRBJ2-2; tentative D call: TRBD1 (6 bases). V was cut by 1 base and J by 2 bases, with 14 bases left in between. This CDR3 region has 17 residues. CDR1 is MNHEY, CDR2 SMNVEV, per germline (reference sequence). The CDR3 loop is CASSLFGGLANTGELFF. CDR3 coding DNA: TGTGCCAGCAGTTTATTTGGGGGCCTCGCTAACACCGGGGAGCTGTTTTTT.

V gene TRBV4-1 combines with J gene TRBJ2-6, with 7 bases aligning to TRBD1. Trimming at V came to 1 base and at J to 0 bases, leaving 6 bases not matched to a gene. Germline V gene sequence: CDR1 MGHRA, CDR2 YSYEKL. The CDR3 runs 18 residues. The CDR3 spells CASSQAPTGSSGANVLTF. In nucleotides, the CDR3 is TGCGCCAGCAGCCAAGCCCCGACAGGGAGCTCTGGGGCCAACGTCCTGACTTTC.

The CDR3 coding sequence is TGCGCCAGCAGCCCGTATAGCGTGAGCACAGATACGCAGTATTTT. It codes for CASSPYSVSTDTQYF. The chain carries TRBV4-1 and TRBJ2-3; tentative D call: TRBD2 (5 bases). The CDR3 is 15 amino acids. CDR1 is MGHRA and CDR2 is YSYEKL in the germline V gene. Trimming left V 4 bases short and J 0 bases short, with 11 bases between.

V gene TRBV7-9 combines with J gene TRBJ2-1; D gene uncertain. The CDR3 has 14 amino acids. From germline, CDR1 is SEHNR and CDR2 FQNEAQ (reference sequence). Between the trimmed V and J ends, which lost 0 bases and 7 bases, there was a span of 10 bases. This CDR3 is CASSLAPGANEQFF. CDR3 nucleotides: TGTGCCAGCAGCTTAGCGCCGGGTGCGAATGAGCAGTTCTTC.

This rearrangement joins TRBV7-2 to TRBJ2-7; 7 nucleotides agree with TRBD2. The trim removed 5 bases at V and 1 base at J, leaving 8 bases unmatched. Germline CDR1 reads SGHTA; CDR2 reads FQGNSA. The CDR3 is 15 residues long. The CDR3 loop is CASSPDGGGSYEQYF. The CDR3 bases are TGTGCCAGCAGCCCGGACGGGGGAGGGTCCTACGAGCAGTACTTC.

This sequence joins TRBV27 and TRBJ1-1, with a tentative D call TRBD1 (6 bases). The CDR3 covers 14 residues. The V gene lost 6 bases and the J gene lost 5 bases, with 16 bases spanning the gap. Germline lookup yields CDR1 MNHEY and CDR2 SMNVEV (reference sequence). For the CDR3, the DNA is TGTGCCAGCAGGGGGGCAGGGTGGGGGACTGAAGCTTTCTTT. It codes for CASRGAGWGTEAFF.

This sequence joins TRBV19 and TRBJ2-3, with 7 bases that match TRBD2. Germline-derived CDR1 and CDR2 are LNHDA and SQIVND (reference sequence). The CDR3 extends over 15 amino acids. With 1 base clipped from V and 2 bases from J, the junction kept 3 bases outside the gene matches. CDR3 in DNA: TGTGCCAGTAGTATAGGAGCGGGACCCACAGATACGCAGTATTTT. Translating it yields CASSIGAGPTDTQYF. Drawing the rest from reference TRBV19 and TRBJ2-3, the complete variable domain is DGGITQSPKYLFRKEGQNVTLSCEQNLNHDAMYWYRQDPGQGLRLIYYSQIVNDFQKGDIAEGYSVSREKKESFPLTVTSAQKNPTAFYLCASSIGAGPTDTQYFGPGTRLTVL.

This sequence joins TRBV7-8 and TRBJ2-5, with 8 bases matching TRBD2. This CDR3 spans 15 amino acids. The germline gives CDR1 SGHVS, CDR2 FQNEAQ. The V segment lost 1 base and the J segment 11 bases; nucleotides outside the gene matches: 12. Here the CDR3 DNA reads TGTGCCAGCAGCTTAGGGGCAGGGTCCGGGAGGGAGCAGTACTTC. Encoded protein: CASSLGAGSGREQYF.

The rearrangement uses TRBV7-9 and TRBJ2-7, with D hard to call. Trimming removed 5 bases at V and 2 bases at J, with 10 bases between. Germline V gene lookup returns CDR1 SEHNR and CDR2 FQNEAQ (reference sequence). This CDR3 is built from 13 residues. CDR3 in DNA: TGTGCCAGCAGCCCCCCCCTCACCTACGAGCAGTACTTC. Protein product: CASSPPLTYEQYF.

This chain uses TRBV5-6 with TRBJ2-7; 8 bases line up with TRBD2. V dropped 4 bases and J dropped 3; count of bases not matched to a gene: 9. This CDR3 region has 15 residues. Germline V gives CDR1 SGHDT, CDR2 YYEEEE. The chain's CDR3 is CASSLGTSGYYEQYF. CDR3 in DNA: TGTGCCAGCAGCCTGGGAACTAGCGGTTACTACGAGCAGTACTTC.

The chain links TRBV5-1 to TRBJ2-2; D gene ambiguous. CDR1 is SGHRS and CDR2 is YFSETQ in the germline V gene. This CDR3 spans 15 amino acids. V lost 0 bases and J lost 5, with 11 bases in between. The CDR3 bases are TGCGCCAGCAGCTTGGGACCAGCCACGACCGGGGAGCTGTTTTTT. It is translated as CASSLGPATTGELFF.